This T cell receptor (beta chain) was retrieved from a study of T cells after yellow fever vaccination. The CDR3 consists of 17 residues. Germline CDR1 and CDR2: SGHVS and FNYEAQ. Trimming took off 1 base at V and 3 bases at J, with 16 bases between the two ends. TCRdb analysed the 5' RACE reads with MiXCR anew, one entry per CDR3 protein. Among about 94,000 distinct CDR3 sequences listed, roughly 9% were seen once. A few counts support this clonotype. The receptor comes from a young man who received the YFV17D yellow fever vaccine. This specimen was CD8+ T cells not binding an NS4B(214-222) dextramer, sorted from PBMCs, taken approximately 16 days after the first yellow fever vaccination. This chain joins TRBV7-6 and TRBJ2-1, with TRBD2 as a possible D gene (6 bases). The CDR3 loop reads CASSLGGGGPLYNEQFF. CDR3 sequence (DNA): TGTGCCAGCAGCTTAGGGGGTGGAGGGCCCCTCTACAATGAGCAGTTCTTC.